This TCR beta chain was observed in a study of T cell repertoires in cytomegalovirus infection. Study at large: The public TCR beta signatures pointed to both CMV infection and matching HLA type.

Study results and limitations: CMV-specific TCR beta clonotypes restricted by HLA-C dominated the ex vivo response.

CDR1 and CDR2 (germline): SGHVS, FNYEAQ. The CDR3 runs 12 residues. Trimming removed 7 bases at V and 8 bases at J, with 14 bases between. Each CDR3 protein is one row after TCRdb ran MiXCR on the reads. The table lists 200,000 to 250,000 distinct CDR3 sequences, 38% of them singletons. Worth noting for this clonotype: As yet, its antigen is unknown.

The specimen was CD8+ T cells from cultured PBMCs, collected from culture after CMV antigen stimulation. The receptor was isolated from a human donor in good health (CMV status not recorded). Some clones in this sample may be carry-over from other donors' samples. V is TRBV7-6 and J is TRBJ1-2; D possibly corresponds to TRBD1 (5 bases). CDR3 nucleotides: TGTGCCAGCACCCTGGGGGGAGAAGGCTACACCTTC. It translates to CASTLGGEGYTF. The variable domain in full, with the rest retrieved from reference TRBV7-6 and TRBJ1-2, is GAGVSQSPRYKVTKRGQDVALRCDPISGHVSLYWYRQALGQGPEFLTYFNYEAQQDKSGLPNDRFSAERPEGSISTLTIQRTEQRDSAMYRCASTLGGEGYTFGSGTRLTVV.